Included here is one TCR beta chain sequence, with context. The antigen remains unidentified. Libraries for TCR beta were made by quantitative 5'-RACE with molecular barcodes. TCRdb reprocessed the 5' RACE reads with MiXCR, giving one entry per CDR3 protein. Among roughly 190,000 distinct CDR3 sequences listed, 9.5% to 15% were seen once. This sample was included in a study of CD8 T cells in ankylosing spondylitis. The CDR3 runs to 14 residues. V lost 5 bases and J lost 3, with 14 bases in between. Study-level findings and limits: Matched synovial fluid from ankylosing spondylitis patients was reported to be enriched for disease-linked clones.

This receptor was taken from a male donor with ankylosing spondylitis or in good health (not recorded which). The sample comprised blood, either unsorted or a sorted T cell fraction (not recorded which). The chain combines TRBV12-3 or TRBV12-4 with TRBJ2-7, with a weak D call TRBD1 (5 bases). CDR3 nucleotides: TGTGCCAGCAGTCTGATAAACAGGTTCTACGAGCAGTACTTC. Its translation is CASSLINRFYEQYF.